The sequence of this T cell receptor (beta chain) was determined in a study of T cells after yellow fever vaccination. Per germline, CDR1 LGHNA and CDR2 YNFKEQ. The CDR3 is 15 residues long. V lost 4 bases, J lost 6 bases, and 6 bases stayed unmatched. The 5'RACE template-switching step produced TCR cDNA and added a universal primer site and UMIs. In TCRdb, the 5' RACE reads were re-called with MiXCR into one record per CDR3 protein. The profile shows 150,000 to 200,000 distinct CDR3 sequences, about 6% of them singletons. The table lists this clonotype with many counts. The sample in question was CD4+ T cells sorted from PBMCs, obtained on the day of the first yellow fever vaccination. This clonotype originated in a young man who received the YFV17D yellow fever vaccine. This sequence joins TRBV4-2 and TRBJ1-6, with 7 nucleotides matching TRBD1. The CDR3 reads CASSPAGQLNSPLHF. Here the CDR3 DNA reads TGTGCCAGCAGCCCCGCGGGACAGCTTAATTCACCCCTCCACTTT.